Sequencing of this T cell receptor beta chain was carried out in a study of shared clonotypes between healthy human individuals. Measured with immunoSEQ multiplex PCR; TCRdb has only the in-frame clones, and not every one. The sample records millions of clones, 85% to 95% being singletons. The count of this clone is one. The same CDR3 can be traced to other DNA sequences in this sample. Sequencing used naive CD4+ T cells sorted from blood. Documented subset: CD45RA+ positively selected. The receptor's source is a man between 18 and 35 years old in good health.

The CDR3 coding sequence is TGTGCCACCAGCAGGGACTATAGCAATCAGCCCCAGCATTTT. Its translation is CATSRDYSNQPQHF. This chain connects TRBV15 to TRBJ1-5; D unresolved. Germline values: CDR1 LNHNV, CDR2 YYDKDF (reference sequence). The CDR3 contains 14 residues. The germline V and J ends were trimmed by 3 bases and 0 bases, with 6 bases remaining between them.